This TCR beta chain stems from a study of STAT5B mutations in CD4+ large granular lymphocyte leukemia. Study context: Among healthy donors, a particular HLA allele went with more CDR3 'QG' motifs.

Study-wide points: The CD4+ versus CD8+ T-LGLL clonality difference may reflect limited sample size. Main leukemic clonotypes were patient-specific, but more than 20% appeared at low frequency elsewhere. Compared with healthy controls (2/35), patient top clones favored TRBV06 (8/27).

The data were produced by immunoSEQ multiplex PCR, yet TCRdb's version contains in-frame clones alone and is incomplete. The repertoire has roughly 30,000 clones, about 70% of them found once; the top ten carry 1.5% to 2.5%. Germline values: CDR1 SGHTA, CDR2 FQGNSA. Trimming at V came to 1 base and at J to 2 bases, leaving 3 bases not matched to a gene. The length of the CDR3 is 15 residues. As regards this clone: Its antigen is undetermined.

This clonotype was sampled from a human donor in good health. Sequenced sample: CD4+ T cells from blood buffy coats. The V and J genes are TRBV7-2 and TRBJ2-3; the match to TRBD2 covers 7 bases. The CDR3 bases are TGTGCCAGCAGCTTAGTCCGGGGGGACACAGATACGCAGTATTTT. Translated, it gives CASSLVRGDTDTQYF.